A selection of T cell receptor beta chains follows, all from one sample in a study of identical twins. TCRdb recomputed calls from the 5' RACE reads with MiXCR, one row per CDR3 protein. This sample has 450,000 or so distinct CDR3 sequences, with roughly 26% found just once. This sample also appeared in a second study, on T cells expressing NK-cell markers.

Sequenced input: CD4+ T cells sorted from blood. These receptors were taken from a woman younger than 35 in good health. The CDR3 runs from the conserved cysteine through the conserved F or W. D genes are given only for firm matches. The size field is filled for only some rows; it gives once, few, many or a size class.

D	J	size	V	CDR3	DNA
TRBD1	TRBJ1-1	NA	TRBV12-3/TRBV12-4	CASGDRGTNTEAFF	TGTGCCAGCGGGGACAGGGGTACGAACACTGAAGCTTTCTTT
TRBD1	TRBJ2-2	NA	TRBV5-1	CASSSGTGHTGELFF	TGCGCCAGCAGTTCCGGGACAGGGCACACCGGGGAGCTGTTTTTT
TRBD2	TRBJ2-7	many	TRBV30	CAWSTSAREQYF	TGTGCCTGGAGTACTAGCGCTCGCGAGCAGTACTTC
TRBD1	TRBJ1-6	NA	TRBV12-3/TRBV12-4	CASSLLTGVVSPLHF	TGTGCCAGCAGTCTCCTGACAGGGGTGGTTTCACCCCTCCACTTT
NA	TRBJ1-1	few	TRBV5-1	CASSLGQVGMTEAFF	TGCGCCAGCAGCTTGGGTCAAGTAGGGATGACTGAAGCTTTCTTT
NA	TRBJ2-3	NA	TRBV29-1	CSVEIATPNTQYF	TGCAGCGTCGAGATAGCCACTCCTAATACGCAGTATTTT
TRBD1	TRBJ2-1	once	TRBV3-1	CASRQSGTGDNEQFF	TGTGCCTCCAGACAATCCGGGACAGGGGACAATGAGCAGTTCTTC
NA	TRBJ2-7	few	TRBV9	CASSAQTGLDEQYF	TGTGCCAGCAGCGCCCAGACAGGTCTCGACGAGCAGTACTTC
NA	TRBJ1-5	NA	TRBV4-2	CASSQGNRQPQHF	TGTGCCAGCAGCCAAGGTAATAGACAGCCCCAGCATTTT
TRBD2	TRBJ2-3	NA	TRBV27	CASSFGGAEDTQYF	TGTGCCAGCAGTTTCGGGGGGGCCGAAGATACGCAGTATTTT
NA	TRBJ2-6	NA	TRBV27	CASTPSVGRTSGANVLTF	TGTGCCAGCACTCCTTCCGTGGGACGGACCTCTGGGGCCAACGTCCTGACTTTC
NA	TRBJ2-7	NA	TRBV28	CASRGNVGTVHEQYF	TGTGCCAGCAGGGGGAACGTCGGGACGGTTCACGAGCAGTACTTC
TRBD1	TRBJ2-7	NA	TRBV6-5	CASSYSSQGASYEQYF	TGTGCCAGCAGTTACTCCTCACAGGGGGCAAGCTACGAGCAGTACTTC
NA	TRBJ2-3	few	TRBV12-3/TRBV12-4	CASTENTDTQYF	TGTGCCAGCACAGAGAACACAGATACGCAGTATTTT
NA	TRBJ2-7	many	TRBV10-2	CASAGGGPYEQYF	TGCGCCAGCGCGGGCGGGGGCCCCTACGAGCAGTACTTC
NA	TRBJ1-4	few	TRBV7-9	CASSSGPGEKLFF	TGTGCCAGCAGCTCGGGCCCCGGTGAAAAACTGTTTTTT
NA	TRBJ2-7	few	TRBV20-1	CSALGLSYEQYF	TGCAGTGCCTTAGGACTTTCCTACGAGCAGTACTTC
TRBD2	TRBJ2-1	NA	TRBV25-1	CASNDEREQDNEQFF	TGTGCCAGCAACGACGAGCGGGAGCAAGACAATGAGCAGTTCTTC
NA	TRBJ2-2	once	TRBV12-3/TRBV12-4	CASSFGLAETGELFF	TGTGCCAGCAGTTTCGGGCTAGCAGAGACCGGGGAGCTGTTTTTT
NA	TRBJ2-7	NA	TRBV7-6	CASSLGSDSYEQYF	TGTGCCAGCAGCTTAGGTAGCGACTCCTACGAGCAGTACTTC
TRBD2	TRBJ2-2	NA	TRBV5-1	CASSSSGMNTGELFF	TGCGCCAGCAGCAGTAGCGGGATGAACACCGGGGAGCTGTTTTTT
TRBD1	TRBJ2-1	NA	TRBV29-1	CSVDRGRTGLRNEQFF	TGCAGCGTTGATAGGGGGAGGACAGGGCTAAGGAATGAGCAGTTCTTC
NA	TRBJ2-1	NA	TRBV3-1	CASSLLWSISNEQFF	TGTGCCAGCAGCCTTCTATGGTCTATATCTAATGAGCAGTTCTTC
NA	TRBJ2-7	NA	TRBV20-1	CSARDSFRGRTYEQYF	TGCAGTGCTAGAGACTCCTTCAGGGGCCGAACCTACGAGCAGTACTTC